This TCR beta chain was retrieved from a study of cytomegalovirus exposure and HLA in healthy donors. Background on the study: Earlier, 110 million or so unique TCR beta sequences were recovered from about 179 million T cells by an analysis. Among several hundred genotyped donors, around 82% fell in the Caucasian-associated ancestry cluster.

Overall study results and limits: Three CMV-associated chains proved CMV antigen-specific in vitro. Most likely, a cluster of highly shared sequence variants arose as a sequencing artifact.

About this clone: Its target is not known.

The PCR contained 60 Vbeta and 13 Jbeta primers. Libraries were prepared by immunoSEQ multiplex PCR; TCRdb keeps only in-frame clonotypes and omits some of them. Of about 190,000 clones in the sample, about 77% were seen once. J lost 4 bases, V lost 4 bases, and 13 bases had no gene match. The CDR3 is made up of 16 amino acids. CDR1 MNHEY and CDR2 SMNVEV come from the germline V gene (reference sequence). The V gene is TRBV27, the J gene TRBJ2-7; 7 bases map to TRBD2. Sequencing was carried out using PBMCs. The clonotype was recovered from a man aged 30-40 years in good health and CMV-seropositive. The CDR3 DNA reads TGTGCCAGCAGTTCCCCTAATGCGGGAGCAGGGTACGAGCAGTACTTC. Translating it yields CASSSPNAGAGYEQYF.